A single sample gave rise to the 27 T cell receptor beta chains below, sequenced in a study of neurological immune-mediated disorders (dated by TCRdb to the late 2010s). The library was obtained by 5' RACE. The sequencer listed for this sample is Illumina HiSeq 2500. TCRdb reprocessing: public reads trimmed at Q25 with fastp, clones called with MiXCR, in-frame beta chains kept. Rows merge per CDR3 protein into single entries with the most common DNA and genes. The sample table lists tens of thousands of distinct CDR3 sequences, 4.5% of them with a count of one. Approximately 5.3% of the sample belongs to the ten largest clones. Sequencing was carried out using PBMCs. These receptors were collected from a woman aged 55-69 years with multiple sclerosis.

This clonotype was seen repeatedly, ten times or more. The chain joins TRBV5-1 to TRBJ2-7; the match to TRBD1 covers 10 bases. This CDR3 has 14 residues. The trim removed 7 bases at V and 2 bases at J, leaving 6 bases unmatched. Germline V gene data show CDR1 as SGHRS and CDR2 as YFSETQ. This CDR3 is CASAPGTGAYEQYF. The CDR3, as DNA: TGCGCCAGCGCCCCCGGGACAGGGGCCTACGAGCAGTACTTC.

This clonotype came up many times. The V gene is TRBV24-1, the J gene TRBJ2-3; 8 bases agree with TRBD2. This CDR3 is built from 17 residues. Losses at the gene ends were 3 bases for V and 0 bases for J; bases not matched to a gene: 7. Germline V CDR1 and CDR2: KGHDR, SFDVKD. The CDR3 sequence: CATSDLGASGSTDTQYF. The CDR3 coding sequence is TGTGCCACCAGTGATCTGGGGGCTAGCGGGAGCACAGATACGCAGTATTTT.

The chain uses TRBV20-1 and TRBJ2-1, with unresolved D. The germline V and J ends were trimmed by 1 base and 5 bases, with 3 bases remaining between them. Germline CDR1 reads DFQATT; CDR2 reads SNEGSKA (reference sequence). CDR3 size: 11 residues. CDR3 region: CSARADNEQFF. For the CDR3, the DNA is TGCAGTGCTAGAGCCGACAATGAGCAGTTCTTC.

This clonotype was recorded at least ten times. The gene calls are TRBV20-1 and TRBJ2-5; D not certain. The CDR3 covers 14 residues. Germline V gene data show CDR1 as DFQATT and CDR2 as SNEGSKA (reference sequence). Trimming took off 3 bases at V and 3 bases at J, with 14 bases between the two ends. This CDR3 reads CSASKDGREETQYF. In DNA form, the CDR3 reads TGCAGTGCTAGTAAGGACGGGCGCGAAGAGACCCAGTACTTC.

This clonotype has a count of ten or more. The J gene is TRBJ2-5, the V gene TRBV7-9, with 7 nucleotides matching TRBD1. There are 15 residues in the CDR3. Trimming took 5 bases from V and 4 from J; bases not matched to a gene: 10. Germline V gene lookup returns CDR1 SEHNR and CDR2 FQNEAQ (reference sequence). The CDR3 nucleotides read TGTGCCAGCAGCGACGCACGACAGGGATTAGAGACCCAGTACTTC. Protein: CASSDARQGLETQYF.

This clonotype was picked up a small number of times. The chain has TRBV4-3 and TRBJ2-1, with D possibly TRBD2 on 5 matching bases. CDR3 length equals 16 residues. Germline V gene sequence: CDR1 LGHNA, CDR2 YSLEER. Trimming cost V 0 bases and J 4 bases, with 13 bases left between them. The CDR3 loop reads CASSQEWRASYNEQFF. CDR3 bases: TGCGCCAGCAGCCAAGAATGGCGGGCCTCATACAATGAGCAGTTCTTC.

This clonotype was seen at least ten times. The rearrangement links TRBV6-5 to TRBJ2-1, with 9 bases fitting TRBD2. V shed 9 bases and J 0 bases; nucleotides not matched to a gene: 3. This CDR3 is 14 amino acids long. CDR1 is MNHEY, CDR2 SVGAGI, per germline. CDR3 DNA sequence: TGTGCCAGTAGTAGCGGGAGCTCCTACAATGAGCAGTTCTTC. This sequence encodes CASSSGSSYNEQFF.

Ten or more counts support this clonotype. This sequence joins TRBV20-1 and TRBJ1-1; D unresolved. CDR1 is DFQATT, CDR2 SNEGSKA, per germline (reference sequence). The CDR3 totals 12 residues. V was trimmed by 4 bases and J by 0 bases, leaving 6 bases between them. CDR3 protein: CSAKRVNTEAFF. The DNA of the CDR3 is TGCAGTGCTAAGAGGGTGAACACTGAAGCTTTCTTT.

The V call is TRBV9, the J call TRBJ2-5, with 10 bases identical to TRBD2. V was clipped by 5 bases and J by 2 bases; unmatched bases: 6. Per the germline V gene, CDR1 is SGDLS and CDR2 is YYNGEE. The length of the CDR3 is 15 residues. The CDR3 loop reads CASSKGTSAQETQYF. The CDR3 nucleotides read TGTGCCAGCAGTAAAGGGACTAGCGCACAAGAGACCCAGTACTTC.

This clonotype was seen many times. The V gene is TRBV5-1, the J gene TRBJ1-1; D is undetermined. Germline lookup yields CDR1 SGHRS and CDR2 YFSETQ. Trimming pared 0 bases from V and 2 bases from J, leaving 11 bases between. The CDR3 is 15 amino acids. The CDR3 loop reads CASSLVGSGNTEAFF. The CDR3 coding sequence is TGCGCCAGCAGCTTGGTTGGTAGTGGTAACACTGAAGCTTTCTTT.

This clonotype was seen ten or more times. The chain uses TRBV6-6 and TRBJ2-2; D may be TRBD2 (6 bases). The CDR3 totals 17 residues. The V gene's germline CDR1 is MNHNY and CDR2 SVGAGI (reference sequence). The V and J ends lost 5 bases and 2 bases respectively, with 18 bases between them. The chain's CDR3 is CASSPGAGWVNTGELFF. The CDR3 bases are TGTGCCAGCAGTCCCGGCGCGGGGTGGGTCAACACCGGGGAGCTGTTTTTT.

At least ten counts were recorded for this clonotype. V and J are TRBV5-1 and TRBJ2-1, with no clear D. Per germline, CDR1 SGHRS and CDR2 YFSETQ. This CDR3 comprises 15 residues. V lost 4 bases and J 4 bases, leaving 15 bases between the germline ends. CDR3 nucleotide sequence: TGCGCCAGCAGCCCCCGGGCAGCTTTATACAATGAGCAGTTCTTC. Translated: CASSPRAALYNEQFF.

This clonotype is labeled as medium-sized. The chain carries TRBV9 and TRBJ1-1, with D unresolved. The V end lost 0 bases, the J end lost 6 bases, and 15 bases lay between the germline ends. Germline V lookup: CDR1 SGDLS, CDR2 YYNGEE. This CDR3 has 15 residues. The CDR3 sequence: CASSVGVGINAEAFF. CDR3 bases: TGTGCCAGCAGCGTAGGGGTCGGGATTAACGCTGAAGCTTTCTTT. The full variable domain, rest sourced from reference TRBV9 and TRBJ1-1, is DSGVTQTPKHLITATGQRVTLRCSPRSGDLSVYWYQQSLDQGLQFLIQYYNGEERAKGNILERFSAQQFPDLHSELNLSSLELGDSALYFCASSVGVGINAEAFFGQGTRLTVV.

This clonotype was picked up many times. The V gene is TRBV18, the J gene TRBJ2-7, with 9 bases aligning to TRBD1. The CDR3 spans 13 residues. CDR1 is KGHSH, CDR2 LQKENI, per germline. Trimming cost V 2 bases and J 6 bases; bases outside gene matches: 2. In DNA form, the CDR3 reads TGTGCCAGCTCACCAACAGGGGGCCTCGAGCAGTACTTC. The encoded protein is CASSPTGGLEQYF.

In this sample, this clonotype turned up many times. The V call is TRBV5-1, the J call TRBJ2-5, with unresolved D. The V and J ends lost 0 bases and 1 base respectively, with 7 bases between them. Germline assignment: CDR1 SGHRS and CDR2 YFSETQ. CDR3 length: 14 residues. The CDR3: CASSLGAAQETQYF. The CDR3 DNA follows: TGCGCCAGCAGCTTGGGGGCAGCCCAAGAGACCCAGTACTTC.

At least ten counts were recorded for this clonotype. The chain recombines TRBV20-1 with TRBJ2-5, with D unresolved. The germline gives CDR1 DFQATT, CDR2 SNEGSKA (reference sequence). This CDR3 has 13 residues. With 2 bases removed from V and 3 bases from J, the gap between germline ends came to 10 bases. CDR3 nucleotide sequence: TGCAGTGCTAGAAGGTTCGGAGAAGAGACCCAGTACTTC. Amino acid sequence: CSARRFGEETQYF.

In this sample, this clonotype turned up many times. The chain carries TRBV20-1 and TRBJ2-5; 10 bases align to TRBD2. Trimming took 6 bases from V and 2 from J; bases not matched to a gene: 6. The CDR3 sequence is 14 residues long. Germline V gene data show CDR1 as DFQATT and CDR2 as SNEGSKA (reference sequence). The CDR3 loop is CSAPPAGGQETQYF. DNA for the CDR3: TGCAGTGCGCCACCAGCGGGAGGGCAAGAGACCCAGTACTTC.

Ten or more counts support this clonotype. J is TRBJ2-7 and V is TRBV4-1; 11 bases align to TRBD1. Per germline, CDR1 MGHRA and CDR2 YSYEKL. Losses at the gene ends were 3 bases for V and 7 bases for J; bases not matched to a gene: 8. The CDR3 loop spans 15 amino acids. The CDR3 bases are TGCGCCAGCAGCCAGTTCCGGGACAGGGGGGGAGAGCAGTACTTC. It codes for CASSQFRDRGGEQYF.

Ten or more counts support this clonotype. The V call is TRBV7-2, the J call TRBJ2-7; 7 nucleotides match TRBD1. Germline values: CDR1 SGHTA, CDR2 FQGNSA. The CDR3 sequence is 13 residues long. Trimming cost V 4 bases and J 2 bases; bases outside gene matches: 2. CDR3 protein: CASSWDSTYEQYV. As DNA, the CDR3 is TGTGCCAGCAGCTGGGACAGCACCTACGAGCAGTACGTC.

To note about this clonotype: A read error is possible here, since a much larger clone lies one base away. CDR3 in amino acids: CASSQDARNTEDFF. The CDR3 DNA reads as TGTGCCAGCAGCCAAGATGCGAGGAACACTGAAGATTTCTTT. The chain links TRBV4-2 to TRBJ1-1; no reliable D call. The CDR3 is made up of 14 amino acids. Germline values: CDR1 LGHNA, CDR2 YNFKEQ.

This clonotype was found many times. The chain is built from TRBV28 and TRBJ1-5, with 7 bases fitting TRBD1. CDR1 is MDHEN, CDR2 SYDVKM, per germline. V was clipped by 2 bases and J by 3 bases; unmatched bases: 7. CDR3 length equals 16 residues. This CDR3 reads CASSLGSGGLNQPQHF. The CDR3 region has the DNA TGTGCCAGCAGTTTAGGGTCAGGGGGGCTCAATCAGCCCCAGCATTTT.

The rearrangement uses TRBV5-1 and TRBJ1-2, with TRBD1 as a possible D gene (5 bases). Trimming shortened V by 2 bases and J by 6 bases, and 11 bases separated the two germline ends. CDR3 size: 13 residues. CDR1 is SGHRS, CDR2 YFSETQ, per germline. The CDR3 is CASSLAGWNGYTF. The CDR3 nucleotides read TGCGCCAGCAGCTTAGCAGGGTGGAATGGCTACACCTTC.

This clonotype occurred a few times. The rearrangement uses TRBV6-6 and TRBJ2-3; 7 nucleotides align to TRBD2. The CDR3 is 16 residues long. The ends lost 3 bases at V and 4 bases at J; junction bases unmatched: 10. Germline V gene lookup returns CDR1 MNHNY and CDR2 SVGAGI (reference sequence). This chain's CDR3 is CASSYLSPGGSDTQYF. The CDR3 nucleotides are TGTGCCAGCAGTTATTTGAGTCCGGGAGGCTCAGATACGCAGTATTTT.

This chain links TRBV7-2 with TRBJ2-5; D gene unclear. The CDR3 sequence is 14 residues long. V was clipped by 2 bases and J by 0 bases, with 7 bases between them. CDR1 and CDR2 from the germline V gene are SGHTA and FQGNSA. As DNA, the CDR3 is TGTGCCAGCAGCTTATGGGCAGACCAAGAGACCCAGTACTTC. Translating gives CASSLWADQETQYF. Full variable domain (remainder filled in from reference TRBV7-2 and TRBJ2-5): GAGVSQSPSNKVTEKGKDVELRCDPISGHTALYWYRQSLGQGLEFLIYFQGNSAPDKSGLPSDRFSAERTGGSVSTLTIQRTQQEDSAVYLCASSLWADQETQYFGPGTRLLVL.

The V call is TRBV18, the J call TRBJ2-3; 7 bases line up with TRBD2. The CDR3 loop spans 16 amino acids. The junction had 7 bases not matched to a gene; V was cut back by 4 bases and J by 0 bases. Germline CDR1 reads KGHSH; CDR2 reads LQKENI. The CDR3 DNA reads TGTGCCAGCTCACGCCTTCGGGAGGTCAGCACAGATACGCAGTATTTT. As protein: CASSRLREVSTDTQYF.

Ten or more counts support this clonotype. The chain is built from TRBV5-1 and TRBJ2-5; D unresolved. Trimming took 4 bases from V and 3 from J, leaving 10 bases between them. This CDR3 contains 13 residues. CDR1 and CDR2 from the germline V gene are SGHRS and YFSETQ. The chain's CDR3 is CASSPRLEETQYF. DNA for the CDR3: TGCGCCAGCAGCCCCAGACTGGAAGAGACCCAGTACTTC.

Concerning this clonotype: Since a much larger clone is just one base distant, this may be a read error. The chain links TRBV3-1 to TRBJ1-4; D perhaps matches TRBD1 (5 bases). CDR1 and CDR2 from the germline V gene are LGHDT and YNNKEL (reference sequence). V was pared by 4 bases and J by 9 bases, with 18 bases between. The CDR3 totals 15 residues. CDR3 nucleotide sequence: TGTGCCAGCAGCCTGAATCAGGGCTTGAGTAAAAAACTGTTTTTT. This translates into CASSLNQGLSKKLFF.